The clone carrying this TCR beta chain was detected only a few times. Sequenced by immunoSEQ multiplex PCR; TCRdb stores in-frame clones only, minus some. The sample shows about 120,000 clones, about 92% of them seen only once. This sample was taken from a study of T cell responses to AZD1222 COVID-19 vaccine. Germline CDR1 is LGHNA and CDR2 is YNFKEQ. Between the trimmed V and J ends, which lost 0 bases and 3 bases, there was a span of 9 bases. The CDR3 is 14 residues long. The sequenced sample was peripheral blood, obtained on day 0 of AZD1222 vaccination. The chain couples TRBV4-2 to TRBJ2-7, with D possibly being TRBD2 (5 bases). The origin of this receptor is an adult in good health. CDR3 sequence: CASSQDYGNYEQYF. The CDR3, as DNA: TGTGCCAGCAGCCAAGATTACGGGAACTACGAGCAGTACTTC.